This is a list of T cell receptor beta chains from one sample in a study of T cells in narcolepsy. Measured with immunoSEQ multiplex PCR; TCRdb has only the in-frame clones, and not every one. The sample yields fewer than 35,000 clones, roughly 80% seen once. Sample: CD45RA- memory CD4+ T cells from PBMCs. The source of these receptors is a human donor with narcolepsy. Both conserved end residues are part of each CDR3. The D gene is left open where the match is weak. Not every row has a clone size; where given, it reads once, few, many or a size class.

V gene	clone size	D gene	J gene	CDR3 DNA	CDR3 protein
TRBV9	.	TRBD2	TRBJ2-2	TGTGCCAGCAGCGTTGCGGGAGGTTATGGCGGGGAGCTGTTTTTT	CASSVAGGYGGELFF
TRBV19	.	.	TRBJ2-2	TGTGCCAGTACCGTCCGGTCGGGGACGGCCGGGGAGCTGTTTTTT	CASTVRSGTAGELFF
TRBV5-6	.	.	TRBJ2-3	TGTGCCAGCAGCTTGTGGGTAGGTGGCACAGATACGCAGTATTTT	CASSLWVGGTDTQYF
TRBV9	once	TRBD2	TRBJ2-5	TGTGCCAGCAGCGCCCGCCCAGCGGGGCAAGAGACCCAGTACTTC	CASSARPAGQETQYF
TRBV11-2	.	.	TRBJ2-1	TGTGCCAGCAGCCAGGAGGTCAGCAACTACAATGAGCAGTTCTTC	CASSQEVSNYNEQFF
TRBV27	.	TRBD1	TRBJ1-2	TGTGCCAGCAGAGATCAACAGGGGAACTATGGCTACACCTTC	CASRDQQGNYGYTF
TRBV2	few	TRBD1	TRBJ2-4	TGTGCCAGCAGTGAGGACAGGGGAAAAAACATTCAGTACTTC	CASSEDRGKNIQYF
TRBV10-2	once	.	TRBJ2-2	TGCGCCAGCAGAGGGACTGCTACAACCGGGGAGCTGTTTTTT	CASRGTATTGELFF
TRBV5-1	once	.	TRBJ2-2	TGCGCCAGCAGCTTGGCCGCGGGTTCTGCCGGGGAGCTGTTTTTT	CASSLAAGSAGELFF
TRBV19	few	TRBD1	TRBJ2-1	TGTGCCAGCCGAGGGGGCAGATACAATGAGCAGTTCTTC	CASRGGRYNEQFF
TRBV14	.	.	TRBJ1-3	TGTGCCAGCAGGCTCGGAAACACCATATATTTT	CASRLGNTIYF
TRBV7-3	once	.	TRBJ2-2	TGTGCCAGCAGCCCCCAACGGACAGCCGGGGAGCTGTTTTTT	CASSPQRTAGELFF
TRBV6-1	.	.	TRBJ1-1	TGTGCCAGCAGCCGCGGGGGGGCGAACACTGAAGCTTTCTTT	CASSRGGANTEAFF
TRBV7-8	.	.	TRBJ2-1	TGTGCCAGCAGCTTAGCGGTGACAAATGAGCAGTTCTTC	CASSLAVTNEQFF
TRBV6-1	.	.	TRBJ1-2	TGTGCCAGCAGTGAAGGAGCCCGAAACTATGGCTACACCTTC	CASSEGARNYGYTF
TRBV30	.	TRBD1	TRBJ1-2	TGTGCCTGGAGGGCAGACAGGGGGCGCGGGAATGGGGCCTATGGCTACACCTTC	CAWRADRGRGNGAYGYTF
TRBV27	.	.	TRBJ2-3	TGTGCCAGCAGTAGCTTTAGGGGAAACACAGACACGCAGTATTTT	CASSSFRGNTDTQYF
TRBV9	.	.	TRBJ1-4	TGTGCCAGCAGCGCCGTCCTAGGGATTAATGAAAAACTGTTTTTT	CASSAVLGINEKLFF
TRBV5-1	.	.	TRBJ2-2	TGCGCCAGCAGCTTGGACAGGGTTGAGGGGGAGCTGTTTTTT	CASSLDRVEGELFF
TRBV7-2	.	TRBD1	TRBJ1-1	TGTGCCAGCAGCTGGGGACAGTCGAACACTGAAGCTTTCTTT	CASSWGQSNTEAFF
TRBV30	.	.	TRBJ2-5	TGTGCCTGGGGGGACTTTCAAGAGACCCAGTACTTC	CAWGDFQETQYF
TRBV28	.	TRBD1	TRBJ1-4	TGTGCCACCACTTTTCAGGGGGGAAATAATGAAAAACTGTTTTTT	CATTFQGGNNEKLFF
TRBV19	.	.	TRBJ2-6	TGTGCCAGTAGTATAGAAGGGACTGGGGCCAACGTCCTGACTTTC	CASSIEGTGANVLTF
TRBV5-1	.	.	TRBJ2-1	TGCGCCAGCAGTGTCGGGGAGGTCCACCGTGAGAATGAGCAGTTCTTC	CASSVGEVHRENEQFF
TRBV9	.	.	TRBJ1-3	TGTGCCAGCAGCGCCCGGTTTGGGGGGCAATACGGAAACACCATATATTTT	CASSARFGGQYGNTIYF
TRBV2	.	TRBD1	TRBJ2-1	TGTGCCAGCAGTGAACGGGCCTACAGGGGCTGGAATGAGCAGTTCTTC	CASSERAYRGWNEQFF
TRBV28	once	.	TRBJ1-2	TGTGCCAGCAGTATTCCGTTCCCAGCTAACTATGGCTACACCTTC	CASSIPFPANYGYTF